Sequencing of this TCR beta chain was carried out in a study of CD8+CD57+ T cells in acquired aplastic anemia. About the study: Each DNA sample taken from sorted CD4+ and CD8+ cells came to 3 to 3.5 ug on average.

General study findings and limits: Overlap between patients and controls comprised 25 to 30 CD8+ CDR3 sequences.

This clonotype was counted ten times or more. The antigen is not known. CDR3 and TCR beta VDJ profiling relied on a genomic DNA template. TCRdb recomputed calls from the reads with MiXCR, one row per CDR3 protein. The table shows over 150,000 distinct CDR3 sequences, with approximately 52% occurring only once. The germline V gene encodes CDR1 SGHDT and CDR2 YYEEEE. Trimming removed 0 bases from V and 6 bases from J, with 7 bases in between. The CDR3 length is 12 residues. Selection for sequencing was limited to patients who had shown CD8+CD57+ cell expansion by flow cytometry. Each of the patients presented with severe acquired aplastic anemia.

Material: sorted CD4+, CD8+, or CD8+CD57+ T cells (not recorded which) from PBMCs. This sequence originates from a human donor with aplastic anemia. The gene calls are TRBV5-6 and TRBJ2-7; D might be TRBD2 (6 bases). CDR3 in DNA: TGTGCCAGCAGCTTGGACGGGGGCGAGCAGTACTTC. This encodes CASSLDGGEQYF.